A single sample gave rise to the 8 T cell receptor beta chains below, sequenced in a study of beta chain features in type 1 diabetes. The entirety of the isolated RNA underwent reverse transcription, so expressed TCRB transcripts were sequenced. Here immunoSEQ multiplex PCR was the method, and the copy in TCRdb shows in-frame clones only, minus some. Here the sample spans some 350,000 clones, roughly 12% being singletons. The antigens these receptors bind are not known. Regarding the study as a whole: Moderate yet significant TCRB CDR3 shortening was seen in Type 1 diabetes patients in all four CD4+ subsets.

The sequenced sample consisted of naive CD4+ T cells from blood. All receptors derive from a woman younger than 35 with type 1 diabetes.

This CDR3 reads CAWNSGQGDGYTF. Written as DNA, the CDR3 is TGTGCCTGGAACTCGGGACAGGGGGATGGCTACACCTTC. The rearrangement joins TRBV30 to TRBJ1-2; 11 positions match TRBD1. With V trimmed by 4 bases and J by 6 bases, 4 bases remained unmatched. The CDR3 runs to 13 residues. In germline, CDR1 is GTSNPN, CDR2 SVGIG (reference sequence).

This clone was observed a handful of times. This chain uses TRBV5-1 with TRBJ2-5; D is unclear. This CDR3 is 15 amino acids long. Trimming pared 1 base from V and 1 base from J, leaving 11 bases between. The V gene's germline CDR1 is SGHRS and CDR2 YFSETQ. The CDR3 sequence: CASSLLVQVQETQYF. The CDR3 nucleotides read TGCGCCAGCAGCTTGTTGGTGCAGGTCCAAGAGACCCAGTACTTC.

The chain couples TRBV25-1 to TRBJ2-7; possibly TRBD1 for D (7 bases). The V gene's germline CDR1 is MGHDK and CDR2 SYGVNS. CDR3 size: 13 residues. V lost 4 bases and J 5 bases, leaving 12 bases between the germline ends. The DNA of the CDR3 is TGTGCCAGCAGTGGACAGGGCGGGAACGAGCAGTACGTC. Translation gives CASSGQGGNEQYV.

This clone has only a few counts. This specimen includes other DNA sequences encoding the same CDR3. The gene calls are TRBV9 and TRBJ2-3, with 8 positions matching TRBD2. Per the germline V gene, CDR1 is SGDLS and CDR2 is YYNGEE. The J segment lost 5 bases and the V segment lost 2 bases, leaving 4 bases of the junction unmatched. The CDR3 extends over 14 amino acids. The CDR3 DNA reads as TGTGCCAGCAGCGTCGGCCTAGCGGGAGATACGCAGTATTTT. This translates into CASSVGLAGDTQYF. Full variable domain (outside the CDR3, taken from reference TRBV9 and TRBJ2-3): DSGVTQTPKHLITATGQRVTLRCSPRSGDLSVYWYQQSLDQGLQFLIQYYNGEERAKGNILERFSAQQFPDLHSELNLSSLELGDSALYFCASSVGLAGDTQYFGPGTRLTVL.

This clone was detected only a few times. This chain uses TRBV11-1 with TRBJ2-1; weak D call: TRBD2 (6 bases). Trimming took off 0 bases at V and 12 bases at J, with 21 bases between the two ends. The CDR3 covers 16 residues. Germline V gives CDR1 SGHAT, CDR2 FQDESV (reference sequence). The CDR3 DNA reads as TGTGCCAGCAGCTTAGCCGTGACTAGTCGGCTTATTGCGCAGTTCTTC. Translation gives CASSLAVTSRLIAQFF. Supplemented by reference TRBV11-1 and TRBJ2-1, the full variable domain reads EAEVAQSPRYKITEKSQAVAFWCDPISGHATLYWYRQILGQGPELLVQFQDESVVDDSQLPKDRFSAERLKGVDSTLKIQPAELGDSAMYLCASSLAVTSRLIAQFFGPGTRLTVL.

V usage is TRBV28 and J usage is TRBJ2-5; possibly TRBD2 for D (5 bases). V was shortened by 5 bases and J by 5 bases, with 15 bases between the two germline ends. The CDR3 is made up of 14 amino acids. Germline V gene sequence: CDR1 MDHEN, CDR2 SYDVKM. The CDR3 is CASSLEVPLETQYF. In DNA, the CDR3 is TGTGCCAGCAGTCTGGAGGTCCCCTTGGAGACCCAGTACTTC.

In its sample, this clone was seen a few times. The chain employs TRBV7-9 and TRBJ2-1; a possible D gene is TRBD2 (7 bases). V was trimmed by 5 bases and J by 9 bases, leaving 23 bases between them. CDR3 length: 16 amino acids. Germline V lookup: CDR1 SEHNR, CDR2 FQNEAQ (reference sequence). The CDR3 loop is CASSPIPGGGSAEQFF. The DNA for the CDR3 is TGTGCCAGCAGCCCCATCCCCGGGGGCGGGAGTGCTGAGCAGTTCTTC.

The chain has TRBV5-4 and TRBJ1-5; D might be TRBD1 (5 bases). Between the trimmed V and J ends, which lost 0 bases and 5 bases, there was a span of 12 bases. The germline V gene encodes CDR1 SGHNT and CDR2 YYREEE (reference sequence). The CDR3 runs 15 residues. The CDR3 loop reads CASSLAGPVDQPQHF. The CDR3, as DNA: TGTGCCAGCAGCTTGGCAGGGCCCGTGGATCAGCCCCAGCATTTT.